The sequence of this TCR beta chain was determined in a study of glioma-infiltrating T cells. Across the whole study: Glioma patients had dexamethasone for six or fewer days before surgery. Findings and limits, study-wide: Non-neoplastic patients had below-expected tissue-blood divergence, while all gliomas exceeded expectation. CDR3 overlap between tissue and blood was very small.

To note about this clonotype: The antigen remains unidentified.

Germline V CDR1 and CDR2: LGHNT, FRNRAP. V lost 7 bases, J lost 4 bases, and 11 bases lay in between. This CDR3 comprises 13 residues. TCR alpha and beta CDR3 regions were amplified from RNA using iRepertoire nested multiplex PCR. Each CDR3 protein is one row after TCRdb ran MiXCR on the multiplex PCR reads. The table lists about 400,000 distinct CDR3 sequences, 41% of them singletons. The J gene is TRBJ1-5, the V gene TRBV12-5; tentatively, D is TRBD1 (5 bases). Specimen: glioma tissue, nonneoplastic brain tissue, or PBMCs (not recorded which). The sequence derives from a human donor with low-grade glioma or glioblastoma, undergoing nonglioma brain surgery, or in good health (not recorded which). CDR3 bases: TGTGCTAGTGCCTGGGGCCAAAATCAGCCCCAGCATTTT. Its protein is CASAWGQNQPQHF.